The rows below give T cell receptor beta chains drawn from one sample of a study of cytomegalovirus exposure and HLA in healthy donors. Profiling relied on immunoSEQ multiplex PCR, and the TCRdb table lists in-frame clones only, not all of them. The repertoire includes about 140,000 clones, over 70% of them detected once, and around 3.2% sits in the top ten. Material: PBMCs. The receptors originated from a man in his forties or fifties in good health and CMV-seronegative. Both conserved end residues are part of each CDR3. The D gene is left open where the match is weak. Only some rows state a clone size, as once, few, many or a class for expanded clones.

DNA	CDR3	V	J	D	size
TGTGCCAGCAGCAGGGGGTTAGGGAACACTGAAGCTTTCTTT	CASSRGLGNTEAFF	TRBV6-1	TRBJ1-1	TRBD1	few
TGCGCCAGCAGCTTGGGGCTTCAGTACGAGCAGTACTTC	CASSLGLQYEQYF	TRBV5-1	TRBJ2-7	.	once
TGCAGCGGGGGGGGGACAGGGGGTACAGATACGCAGTATTTT	CSGGGTGGTDTQYF	TRBV29-1	TRBJ2-3	TRBD1	.
TGTGCCAGCAGTTTTGGACAGGGGTCCTATGGCTACACCTTC	CASSFGQGSYGYTF	TRBV6-5	TRBJ1-2	TRBD1	.
TGTGCCAGCAGTTGGACAGGGGGCGACTATGGCTACACCTTC	CASSWTGGDYGYTF	TRBV28	TRBJ1-2	TRBD1	.
TGTGCCAGCAGCTTAGTGGGTGGGACTAGCGGGGCTTACGAGCAGTACTTC	CASSLVGGTSGAYEQYF	TRBV7-8	TRBJ2-7	TRBD2	.
TGTGCCAGCAGTTTACCCCAGGGGGAAAGGCCTCAGCATTTT	CASSLPQGERPQHF	TRBV28	TRBJ1-5	TRBD1	.
TGTGCCAGCAGGAATACCGGGACAGGGCCTTTCTTT	CASRNTGTGPFF	TRBV6-5	TRBJ1-1	TRBD1	.
TGTGCCAGCACGCGGGAGTCAATACACAATGAGCAGTTCTTC	CASTRESIHNEQFF	TRBV2	TRBJ2-1	TRBD2	.
TGTGCCAGCAGCGCGTCCTATGGCTACACCTTC	CASSASYGYTF	TRBV9	TRBJ1-2	.	once
TGTGCCAGCAGTCCCAGGGGAGGGCTCTATGGCTACACCTTC	CASSPRGGLYGYTF	TRBV6-5	TRBJ1-2	.	once
TGTGCCAGTAGCTCGGGACTAGCGGTCAATGAGCAGTTCTTC	CASSSGLAVNEQFF	TRBV19	TRBJ2-1	TRBD2	few
TGTGCCAGCAGCTTCTACCCCGTTGTACAGGCCGAGAACTACTTC	CASSFYPVVQAENYF	TRBV5-5	TRBJ2-4	.	.
TGTGCCAGCAGCCGGGACAGGGATGGCACCGGGGAGCTGTTTTTT	CASSRDRDGTGELFF	TRBV9	TRBJ2-2	TRBD1	.
TGTGCCAGCAACGGGAGGGCCGTGAATGAGCAGTTCTTC	CASNGRAVNEQFF	TRBV25-1	TRBJ2-1	TRBD2	.
TGTGCCAGCAGTGAAGCGCAGACTAGTATCGCTTCAACGGGGGAGCTGTTTTTT	CASSEAQTSIASTGELFF	TRBV2	TRBJ2-2	.	.
TGTGCCAGCAGCTTTAATGGTGGCGATACGCAGTATTTT	CASSFNGGDTQYF	TRBV7-2	TRBJ2-3	.	.
TGTGCCAGCAGCCCTAGCGGGAGTGGCGAGCAGTACTTC	CASSPSGSGEQYF	TRBV7-3	TRBJ2-7	TRBD2	.
TGTGCCAGCAGCAAAAACAGGGGGCAGGGGAACACTGAAGCTTTCTTT	CASSKNRGQGNTEAFF	TRBV7-9	TRBJ1-1	TRBD1	.
TGTGCCAGCAGTTACGGGGCAGGGGCAAATACGCAGTATTTT	CASSYGAGANTQYF	TRBV6-6	TRBJ2-3	.	.
TGTGCCAGCAGTTTAAGACAAAACACTGAAGCTTTCTTT	CASSLRQNTEAFF	TRBV27	TRBJ1-1	.	few
TGTGCCAGCTCACCAGGACAGAGCTCCTATAATTCACCCCTCCACTTT	CASSPGQSSYNSPLHF	TRBV18	TRBJ1-6	.	.
TGTGCCAGTAGTATCGGGTCCGGGGCCTACGAGCAGTACTTC	CASSIGSGAYEQYF	TRBV19	TRBJ2-7	.	.
TGCGCCAGCAGCCCGGGGGGGGCTAGCGGTCAAGAGACCCAGTACTTC	CASSPGGASGQETQYF	TRBV5-1	TRBJ2-5	TRBD2	.
TGTGCCAGCAGTGACGCCGCAGGTCAGCCCCAGCATTTT	CASSDAAGQPQHF	TRBV6-4	TRBJ1-5	.	.
TGTGCCAGCAGTGAACAAGAGTCCCTAGCCAAAAACATTCAGTACTTC	CASSEQESLAKNIQYF	TRBV6-1	TRBJ2-4	.	few
TGTGCCAGCAGCTTTGTGGGGGACAGGGAGAAAGCTTTCTTT	CASSFVGDREKAFF	TRBV5-6	TRBJ1-1	TRBD1	.
TGTGCCAGCAGCAAAGCGTTATCAGGGAACCCGAGTTGCCACGAGCAGTACTTC	CASSKALSGNPSCHEQYF	TRBV21-1	TRBJ2-7	.	.
TGTGCCAGCAGGCGGACAGGGTTTGGCTACACCTTC	CASRRTGFGYTF	TRBV2	TRBJ1-2	TRBD1	.